This T cell receptor (beta chain) was documented in a study of human T cells and chemical hapten exposure. Study results and limitations: DPC sensitization produced no change in TCRs with frequency above 1 in 1000.

This clonotype was detected a few times. Its antigen remains unknown. Time point of the sample: patch test 1, 2 weeks after DPC sensitization. Treatment described: therapeutic diphenylcyclopropenone sensitization with weekly scalp DPC. Blood draws came before every patch-test application. Individual cDNA molecules in this library carried unique molecular identifiers. MiXCR was run by TCRdb on the RACE reads, yielding one entry per CDR3 protein. The sample carries 300,000 to 450,000 distinct CDR3 sequences, roughly 4.8% recorded once. Specimen: whole blood, collected in connection with sensitization to the hapten diphenylcyclopropenone (DPC). The sequence derives from a woman between 45 and 60 years old with alopecia areata. Some clones in this sample may be carry-over from other donors' samples.

For the CDR3, the DNA is TGTGCCAGCACCCCCTTTGAGAACACTGAAGCTTTCTTT. Translation: CASTPFENTEAFF. V is TRBV12-3 or TRBV12-4 and J is TRBJ1-1; D is ambiguous. Deletions cut 7 bases from V and 1 base from J, with 10 bases between. This CDR3 is built from 13 residues.